The rows below give T cell receptor beta chains drawn from one sample of a study of beta chain features in type 1 diabetes. Some clones are missing from TCRdb's copy, which holds only in-frame ones; the method was immunoSEQ multiplex PCR. The table records 100,000 to 150,000 clones, approximately 15% of them present only once. The sequencing sample was made of central memory CD4+ T cells from blood. The receptors derive from a man between 18 and 29 years old with type 1 diabetes. CDR3s include the opening cysteine and the closing phenylalanine or tryptophan. D genes are given only for firm matches. Some rows have no size entry. The others give once, few or many, or a class for an expanded clone.

>NA|TRBJ2-1|TRBV18|few
TGTGCCAGCTCACCTAGGTCCAATGAGCAGTTCTTC
CASSPRSNEQFF
>NA|TRBJ2-5|TRBV5-1|NA
TGCGCCAGCACAGCTAATCCCCACACGGCAGGGGACGTGACCCAGTACTTC
CASTANPHTAGDVTQYF
>NA|TRBJ2-1|TRBV11-2|few
TGTGCCAGCAGCCAATACAATGAGCAGTTCTTC
CASSQYNEQFF
>NA|TRBJ2-7|TRBV18|NA
TGTGCCAGCTCACCGCGGGACTCCTACGAGCAGTACTTC
CASSPRDSYEQYF
>TRBD1|TRBJ2-7|TRBV5-1|NA
TGCGCCAGCAGCCGAGGGACAGGGGGCCACGAGCAGTACTTC
CASSRGTGGHEQYF
>TRBD1|TRBJ2-5|TRBV30|NA
TGTGCCTGGAGTGTACAGGGGGGCAGGGAGACCCAGTACTTC
CAWSVQGGRETQYF
>NA|TRBJ2-1|TRBV27|many
TGTGCCAGCAGTCGTTACAATGAGCAGTTCTTC
CASSRYNEQFF
>NA|TRBJ2-1|TRBV29-1|few
TGCAGCTTTAGGGGGGTTTCCTACAATGAGCAGTTCTTC
CSFRGVSYNEQFF
>NA|TRBJ2-3|TRBV7-5|NA
TGTGCCAGCAGCATAATGCGAGATACGCAGTATTTT
CASSIMRDTQYF
>NA|TRBJ2-7|TRBV7-2|NA
TGTGCCAGCAGCTTAGCAATTTCCTCCTACGAGCAGTACTTC
CASSLAISSYEQYF
>NA|TRBJ2-3|TRBV30|many
TGTGCCGGCCCCAAAAGGGCAGATACGCAGTATTTT
CAGPKRADTQYF
>NA|TRBJ2-2|TRBV5-1|NA
TGCGCCAGCAGCTTGGGGATGGCTCCCTGGGGCGGGGAGCTGTTTTTT
CASSLGMAPWGGELFF
>NA|TRBJ2-2|TRBV4-3|few
TGCGCCAGCAGCCTAAACAGGGTTTTCACCGGGGAGCTGTTTTTT
CASSLNRVFTGELFF
>TRBD2|TRBJ2-1|TRBV4-2|NA
TGTGCCAGCAGCCCGGGACTAGCGGACAATGAGCAGTTCTTC
CASSPGLADNEQFF
>NA|TRBJ1-2|TRBV7-2|NA
TGTGCCAGCAGCTTAGCCCCACAAGGGGGGAACTATGGCTACACCTTC
CASSLAPQGGNYGYTF
>TRBD2|TRBJ2-7|TRBV9|NA
TGTGCCAGCAGCGTAGCTAGCGGGAGTGTTTACGAGCAGTACTTC
CASSVASGSVYEQYF
>NA|TRBJ2-7|TRBV7-2|many
TGTGCCAGCAGGAGGGACGGCTACGAGCAGTACTTC
CASRRDGYEQYF
>NA|TRBJ1-3|TRBV7-2|NA
TGTGCCAGCAGTATTTACTACTCTGGAAACACCATATATTTT
CASSIYYSGNTIYF
>NA|TRBJ2-7|TRBV29-1|NA
TGCAGCGTTGAAGTCCGGAGACACCTTACCTACGAGCAGTACTTC
CSVEVRRHLTYEQYF
>NA|TRBJ2-6|TRBV29-1|NA
TGCAGCGGTGGAGTCGGGGGCTCTGGGGCCAACGTCCTGACTTTC
CSGGVGGSGANVLTF
>NA|TRBJ2-5|TRBV7-2|many
TGTGCCAGCAGCTTAGGAGGTGGAGAGACCCAGTACTTC
CASSLGGGETQYF
>NA|TRBJ1-4|TRBV29-1|NA
TGCAGCGTTGGGGCGACGGAGGGGTATGAAAAACTGTTTTTT
CSVGATEGYEKLFF
>NA|TRBJ2-5|TRBV27|NA
TGTGCCAGCAGTTTTTCGACGGGGAGCGAGACCCAGTACTTC
CASSFSTGSETQYF
>TRBD1|TRBJ1-4|TRBV7-9|NA
TGTGCCAGCAGCTCGGGACAGGGGAATGAAAAACTGTTTTTT
CASSSGQGNEKLFF
>NA|TRBJ2-7|TRBV7-9|few
TGTGCCAGCAGCTTAGAGTACTACGAGCAGTACTTC
CASSLEYYEQYF
>NA|TRBJ2-7|TRBV6-1|few
TGTGCCAGCAGTCCGCGGGACGGGTTCTTGTACGAGCAGTACTTC
CASSPRDGFLYEQYF
>NA|TRBJ2-7|TRBV5-1|NA
TGCGCCAGCAGCTACGGGGACCGCTCCTACGAGCAGTACTTC
CASSYGDRSYEQYF
>NA|TRBJ2-2|TRBV4-2|NA
TGTGCCAGCAGCCAAGATTCGGCGGGGCCAACGAACACCGGGGAGCTGTTTTTT
CASSQDSAGPTNTGELFF
>TRBD1|TRBJ2-7|TRBV7-2|NA
TGTGCCAGCAGCCCCCCGGTCCGACAGGGCCTGTACGAGCAGTACTTC
CASSPPVRQGLYEQYF
>NA|TRBJ1-1|TRBV5-1|few
TGCGCCAGCAGCCCAAGGGAGGGGATGAACACTGAAGCTTTCTTT
CASSPREGMNTEAFF
>NA|TRBJ2-5|TRBV5-5|few
TGTGCCAGCAGCTTGCCCCTGGCTAGCGCACAAGAGACCCAGTACTTC
CASSLPLASAQETQYF
>NA|TRBJ2-1|TRBV28|few
TGTGCCAGCAGTCCGCCGACCTACAATGAGCAGTTCTTC
CASSPPTYNEQFF
>TRBD2|TRBJ2-7|TRBV6-5|NA
TGTGCCAGCAGGCCGAGCGGGACCGTCTCCTACGAGCAGTACTTC
CASRPSGTVSYEQYF
>NA|TRBJ1-2|TRBV29-1|few
TGCAGCGTTGGGCAGACGTATGGCTACACCTTC
CSVGQTYGYTF
>NA|TRBJ1-5|TRBV10-3|NA
TGTGCCATCAGTGAGTCTCGAGGTAATCAGCCCCAGCATTTT
CAISESRGNQPQHF
>NA|TRBJ2-1|TRBV29-1|NA
TGCAGCGTTTTGCACCCTACGGCCTACAATGAGCAGTTCTTC
CSVLHPTAYNEQFF
>NA|TRBJ1-1|TRBV30|NA
TGTGCCTGGTCAAAGGGGATTAACACTGAAGCTTTCTTT
CAWSKGINTEAFF
>TRBD1|TRBJ2-2|TRBV28|few
TGTGCCAGCAGTTCCCCGGGACAGGATAACACCGGGGAGCTGTTTTTT
CASSSPGQDNTGELFF
>NA|TRBJ2-5|TRBV21-1|NA
TGTGTCACCCCCCATAGGGAGAAGCGGGTACTGGCCGTGGAGACCCAGTACTTC
CVTPHREKRVLAVETQYF
>NA|TRBJ2-3|TRBV6-6|NA
TGTGCCAGCAGCCCCTCGGGAGGCACAGATACGCAGTATTTT
CASSPSGGTDTQYF
>NA|TRBJ2-3|TRBV21-1|few
TGTGCCAGCAGCAAAGTAGGGAGCCGAGGGACAGATACGCAGTATTTT
CASSKVGSRGTDTQYF
>NA|TRBJ1-4|TRBV30|few
TGTGCCTGGAGTGTACTCGGAGAAAAACTGTTTTTT
CAWSVLGEKLFF
>TRBD1|TRBJ2-3|TRBV2|few
TGTGCCAGCAGTCCCCTCGACAGGGGGACCACAGATACGCAGTATTTT
CASSPLDRGTTDTQYF
>NA|TRBJ1-5|TRBV2|few
TGTGCCAGCAGTGAACGACGGGGCAATCAGCCCCAGCATTTT
CASSERRGNQPQHF
>TRBD2|TRBJ2-5|TRBV10-1|few
TGCGCCAGCAGATGGACTAGCGAGGTCGAAGAGACCCAGTACTTC
CASRWTSEVEETQYF
>NA|TRBJ1-5|TRBV6-6|NA
TGTGCCAGCGGAGTTTATAGCAATCAGCCCCAGCATTTT
CASGVYSNQPQHF
>NA|TRBJ2-1|TRBV10-3|few
TGTGCCATCAGTGTAACTACGGCAGGGGGGAATGAGCAGTTCTTC
CAISVTTAGGNEQFF
>TRBD1|TRBJ2-5|TRBV14|NA
TGTGCCAGCAGCCGCCGAGACAGGGTTGAGACCCAGTACTTC
CASSRRDRVETQYF
>NA|TRBJ2-5|TRBV7-2|NA
TGTGCCAGCAGCTTAACTCGCAGGGAAGGGACCCAGTACTTC
CASSLTRREGTQYF
>NA|TRBJ2-7|TRBV11-1|NA
TGTGCCAGCAGCCACTCGGACGGGGGTGAGGTGCAGTACTTC
CASSHSDGGEVQYF